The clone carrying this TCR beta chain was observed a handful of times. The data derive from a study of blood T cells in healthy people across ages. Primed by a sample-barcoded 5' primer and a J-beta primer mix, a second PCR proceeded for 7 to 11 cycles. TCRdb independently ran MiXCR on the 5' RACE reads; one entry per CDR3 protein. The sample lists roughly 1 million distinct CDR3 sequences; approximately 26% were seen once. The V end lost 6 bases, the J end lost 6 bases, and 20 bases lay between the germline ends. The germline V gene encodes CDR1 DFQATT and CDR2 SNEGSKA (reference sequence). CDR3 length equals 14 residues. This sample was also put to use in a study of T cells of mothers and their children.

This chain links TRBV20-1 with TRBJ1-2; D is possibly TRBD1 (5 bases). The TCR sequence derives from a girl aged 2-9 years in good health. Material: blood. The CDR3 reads CSAQRVGGFDGYTF. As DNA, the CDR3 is TGCAGTGCCCAACGTGTTGGGGGATTTGATGGCTACACCTTC.